This T cell receptor beta chain was captured in a study of control samples from healthy donors and cancer patients. There are 15 residues in the CDR3. The germline gives CDR1 SGHVS, CDR2 FQNEAQ. The V segment lost 3 bases and the J segment 5 bases; nucleotides outside the gene matches: 10. Method: immunoSEQ multiplex PCR; TCRdb's copy keeps in-frame clones and lacks some. The data show around 180,000 clones, about 86% seen once. The specimen was blood. The clonotype originates from a woman between 25 and 40 years old in good health. This rearrangement joins TRBV7-8 to TRBJ2-7, with TRBD1 matching 7 bases. The DNA of the CDR3 is TGTGCCAGCAGCTTCATTGGACAGGTCCGCCACGAGCAGTACTTC. This translates into CASSFIGQVRHEQYF. The whole variable domain, filled in from reference TRBV7-8 and TRBJ2-7, reads GAGVSQSPRYKVAKRGQDVALRCDPISGHVSLFWYQQALGQGPEFLTYFQNEAQLDKSGLPSDRFFAERPEGSVSTLKIQRTQQEDSAVYLCASSFIGQVRHEQYFGPGTRLTVT.